A selection of T cell receptor beta chains follows, all from one sample in a study of OX40 agonist ivuxolimab in advanced cancers. Here immunoSEQ multiplex PCR was the method, and the copy in TCRdb shows in-frame clones only, minus some. The sample has about 53,000 clones; roughly 84% are singletons. Sequenced material: CD4+ or CD8+ T cells sorted from blood, taken in a trial of the OX40 agonist ivuxolimab. The receptors stem from an adult with an advanced solid tumor such as melanoma, head and neck, liver or kidney cancer. CDR3s include the opening cysteine and the closing phenylalanine or tryptophan. A D gene is named only where the DNA matches it firmly. Size is stated for part of the rows, as once, few or many counts, or as a class when the clone is expanded.

clone_size,v_call,cdr3_length,j_call,d_call,cdr3_aa,cdr3_nt
few,TRBV5-1,14,TRBJ2-7,TRBD2,CASSTTSGRYEQYF,TGCGCCAGCAGCACCACTAGCGGGAGGTACGAGCAGTACTTC
-,TRBV28,15,TRBJ2-1,TRBD2,CASSFGLAGYNEQFF,TGTGCCAGCAGTTTTGGTCTAGCGGGGTACAATGAGCAGTTCTTC
-,TRBV7-9,14,TRBJ1-4,-,CASSSTGLNEKLFF,TGTGCCAGCAGCTCAACGGGACTTAATGAAAAACTGTTTTTT
-,TRBV2,13,TRBJ1-4,-,CASSDRPREKLFF,TGTGCCAGCAGTGACCGCCCTCGAGAAAAACTGTTTTTT
-,TRBV10-2,15,TRBJ2-5,-,CASGSLLALQETQYF,TGCGCCAGCGGGTCCCTCCTAGCGCTACAAGAGACCCAGTACTTC
-,TRBV6-1,12,TRBJ2-5,-,CASSEREETQYF,TGTGCCAGCAGTGAACGTGAAGAGACCCAGTACTTC
-,TRBV12-1,12,TRBJ2-3,-,CASSPPADTQYF,TGTGCCTCAAGTCCTCCCGCAGATACGCAGTATTTT
-,TRBV5-1,18,TRBJ2-1,-,CASSLAAQTRTSYNEQFF,TGCGCCAGCAGCTTGGCGGCACAGACTAGGACCTCCTACAATGAGCAGTTCTTC
-,TRBV2,13,TRBJ2-7,TRBD1,CASSKGQADKQYF,TGTGCCAGCAGTAAGGGACAGGCTGACAAGCAGTACTTC
-,TRBV30,13,TRBJ1-6,-,CAWSTVVDSPLHF,TGTGCCTGGAGCACAGTCGTAGATTCACCCCTCCACTTT
-,TRBV27,13,TRBJ2-5,-,CASSPQYQETQYF,TGTGCCAGCAGTCCACAATACCAAGAGACCCAGTACTTC
-,TRBV29-1,14,TRBJ2-2,-,CSVVRPSNTGELFF,TGCAGCGTTGTTCGCCCCTCCAACACCGGGGAGCTGTTTTTT
-,TRBV10-3,13,TRBJ2-2,-,CAITPQGSGELFF,TGTGCCATCACCCCGCAAGGATCCGGGGAGCTGTTTTTT
-,TRBV7-2,15,TRBJ2-5,-,CASSLDVRLQETQYF,TGTGCCAGCAGCTTAGATGTCCGGCTACAAGAGACCCAGTACTTC
-,TRBV2,13,TRBJ1-6,-,CASSTRLNSPLHF,TGTGCCAGCAGTACCAGACTTAATTCACCCCTCCACTTT
-,TRBV19,17,TRBJ1-5,-,CASTQRGHDYSNQPQHF,TGTGCCAGTACCCAACGTGGACATGACTATAGCAATCAGCCCCAGCATTTT
once,TRBV11-1,15,TRBJ2-7,TRBD2,CASSSQTSGTYEQYF,TGTGCCAGCAGCTCACAGACTAGCGGGACCTACGAGCAGTACTTC
-,TRBV27,14,TRBJ2-5,-,CASSLSRGWETQYF,TGTGCCAGCAGTTTATCGCGCGGTTGGGAGACCCAGTACTTC
-,TRBV28,14,TRBJ2-3,-,CASSSPPVPDTQYF,TGTGCCAGCAGTTCCCCCCCAGTACCAGATACGCAGTATTTT
-,TRBV5-1,18,TRBJ1-4,TRBD1,CASSTTDRGRFSNEKLFF,TGCGCCAGCAGCACCACGGACAGGGGACGTTTCTCTAATGAAAAACTGTTTTTT
-,TRBV2,13,TRBJ1-1,TRBD1,CAGGQGRNTEAFF,TGTGCCGGAGGACAGGGACGGAACACTGAAGCTTTCTTT
-,TRBV10-3,16,TRBJ2-6,-,CAISNDRGSGANVLTF,TGTGCCATCAGCAACGACAGAGGCTCTGGGGCCAACGTCCTGACTTTC
-,TRBV7-3,16,TRBJ2-5,TRBD2,CASSPGLAGGVETQYF,TGTGCCAGCAGCCCGGGACTAGCGGGAGGTGTGGAGACCCAGTACTTC
-,TRBV13,17,TRBJ2-4,-,CASSRPGQDIAKNIQYF,TGTGCCAGCAGCCGCCCTGGGCAGGACATAGCCAAAAACATTCAGTACTTC
-,TRBV19,14,TRBJ2-5,-,CASRTPGPRETQYF,TGTGCCAGTAGAACTCCGGGACCCCGAGAGACCCAGTACTTC
-,TRBV7-9,15,TRBJ2-7,-,CASSAGPSGSYEQYF,TGTGCCAGCAGCGCAGGACCGAGCGGCTCCTACGAGCAGTACTTC
-,TRBV7-3,15,TRBJ1-3,TRBD1,CASSTGQGGGNTIYF,TGTGCCAGCAGCACGGGACAGGGAGGTGGAAACACCATATATTTT
-,TRBV5-4,14,TRBJ2-1,TRBD1,CASLPGQGYNEQFF,TGTGCCAGCCTTCCAGGACAGGGATACAATGAGCAGTTCTTC
-,TRBV15,17,TRBJ2-5,-,CATSRPGSGPDQETQYF,TGTGCCACCAGCAGACCTGGGTCGGGACCCGACCAAGAGACCCAGTACTTC
few,TRBV5-1,14,TRBJ2-7,TRBD2,CASSLVVAGYEQYF,TGCGCCAGCAGCTTGGTGGTAGCGGGCTACGAGCAGTACTTC
once,TRBV5-1,17,TRBJ2-7,TRBD2,CASSLGLAGGSSYEQYF,TGCGCCAGCAGCCTGGGGCTAGCGGGAGGCTCCTCCTACGAGCAGTACTTC
-,TRBV6-5,15,TRBJ2-1,TRBD2,CASSLISGSGNEQFF,TGTGCCAGCAGTTTGATTAGCGGGAGTGGAAATGAGCAGTTCTTC
-,TRBV11-2,11,TRBJ2-7,-,CASSSSHEQYF,TGTGCCAGCAGCTCTAGCCACGAGCAGTACTTC
-,TRBV5-4,15,TRBJ2-4,-,CASSSELAAKNIQYF,TGTGCCAGCAGCTCCGAATTAGCGGCTAAAAACATTCAGTACTTC
-,TRBV19,13,TRBJ2-7,-,CASSIALLYEQYF,TGTGCCAGTAGTATAGCCCTTCTATACGAGCAGTACTTC
-,TRBV9,15,TRBJ2-7,-,CASSVGQQARYEQYF,TGTGCCAGCAGCGTCGGCCAACAAGCCCGCTACGAGCAGTACTTC
-,TRBV7-9,15,TRBJ2-2,-,CASSLGRLELGELFF,TGTGCCAGCAGCTTAGGTCGCCTAGAACTCGGGGAGCTGTTTTTT